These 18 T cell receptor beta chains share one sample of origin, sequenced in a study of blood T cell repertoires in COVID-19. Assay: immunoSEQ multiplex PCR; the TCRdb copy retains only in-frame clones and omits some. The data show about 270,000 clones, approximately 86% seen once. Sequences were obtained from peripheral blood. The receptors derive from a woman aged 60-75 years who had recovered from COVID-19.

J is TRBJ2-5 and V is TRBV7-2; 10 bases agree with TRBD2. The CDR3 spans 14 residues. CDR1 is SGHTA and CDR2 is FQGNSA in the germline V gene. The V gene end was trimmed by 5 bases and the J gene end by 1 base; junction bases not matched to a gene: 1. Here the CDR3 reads CASSSGGAQETQYF. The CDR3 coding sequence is TGTGCCAGCAGCAGCGGGGGGGCCCAAGAGACCCAGTACTTC.

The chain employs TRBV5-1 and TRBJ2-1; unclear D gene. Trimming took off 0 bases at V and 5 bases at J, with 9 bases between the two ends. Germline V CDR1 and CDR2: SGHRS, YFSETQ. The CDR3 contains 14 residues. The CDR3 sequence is CASSLVGRNNEQFF. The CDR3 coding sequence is TGCGCCAGCAGCTTGGTGGGCAGGAACAATGAGCAGTTCTTC.

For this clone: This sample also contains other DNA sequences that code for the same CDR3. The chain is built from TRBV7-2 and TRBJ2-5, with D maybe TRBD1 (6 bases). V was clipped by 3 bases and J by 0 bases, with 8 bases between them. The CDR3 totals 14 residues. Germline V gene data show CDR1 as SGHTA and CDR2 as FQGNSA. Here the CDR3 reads CASSFNRDQETQYF. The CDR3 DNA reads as TGTGCCAGCAGCTTTAACAGGGACCAAGAGACCCAGTACTTC.

The CDR3 spells CASSMGQGSLHLIAEAFF. As DNA, the CDR3 is TGTGCCAGCAGCATGGGACAGGGAAGCCTCCATCTTATCGCCGAAGCTTTCTTT. The chain carries TRBV21-1 and TRBJ1-1; the DNA was not compared with TRBD1, the D call given in the table. TRBV21-1 is labeled a pseudogene. This CDR3 is 18 amino acids long.

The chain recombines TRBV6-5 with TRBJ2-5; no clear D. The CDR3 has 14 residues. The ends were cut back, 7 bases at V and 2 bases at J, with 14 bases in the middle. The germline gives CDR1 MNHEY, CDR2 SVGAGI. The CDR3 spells CASTQSQWQETQYF. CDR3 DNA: TGTGCCAGCACCCAATCCCAGTGGCAAGAGACCCAGTACTTC.

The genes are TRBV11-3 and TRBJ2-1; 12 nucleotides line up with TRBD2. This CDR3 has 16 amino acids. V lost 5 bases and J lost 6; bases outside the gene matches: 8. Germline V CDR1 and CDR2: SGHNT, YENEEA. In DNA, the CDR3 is TGTGCCAGCAGCCCCCGGACTAGCGGGAACCCCAATGAGCAGTTCTTC. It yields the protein CASSPRTSGNPNEQFF.

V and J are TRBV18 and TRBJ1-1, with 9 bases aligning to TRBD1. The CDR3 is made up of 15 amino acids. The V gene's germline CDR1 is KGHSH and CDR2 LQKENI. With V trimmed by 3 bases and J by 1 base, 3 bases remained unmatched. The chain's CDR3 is CASSPPGQGNTEAFF. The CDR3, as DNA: TGTGCCAGCTCACCCCCGGGACAGGGGAACACTGAAGCTTTCTTT.

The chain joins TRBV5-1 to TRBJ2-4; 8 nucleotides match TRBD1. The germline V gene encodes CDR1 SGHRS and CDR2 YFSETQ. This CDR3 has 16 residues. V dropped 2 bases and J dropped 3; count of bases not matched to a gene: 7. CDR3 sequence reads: CASSFYSGGSKNIQYF. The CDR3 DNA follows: TGCGCCAGCAGCTTTTACTCAGGGGGCAGCAAAAACATTCAGTACTTC.

For the CDR3, the DNA is TGCAGCGCCAGATCCCAGGGTACAAGCTACGAGCAGTACTTC. This codes for CSARSQGTSYEQYF. The chain links TRBV29-1 to TRBJ2-7, with a possible D match to TRBD1 (5 bases). The CDR3 is made up of 14 amino acids. V was trimmed by 7 bases and J by 3 bases, leaving 19 bases between them. Germline lookup yields CDR1 SQVTM and CDR2 ANQGSEA.

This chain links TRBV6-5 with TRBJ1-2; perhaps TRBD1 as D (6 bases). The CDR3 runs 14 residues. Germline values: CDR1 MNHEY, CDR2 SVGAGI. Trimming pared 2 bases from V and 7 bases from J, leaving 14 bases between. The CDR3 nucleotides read TGTGCCAGCAGTTACCTCATGACAGGATCTGGCTACACCTTC. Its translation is CASSYLMTGSGYTF.

The CDR3, as DNA: TGTGCCAGCGGCACTAGCGAGAGAAACATTCAGTACTTC. Residues: CASGTSERNIQYF. The J gene is TRBJ2-4, the V gene TRBV11-3, with 7 bases identical to TRBD2. The junction had 7 bases not matched to a gene; V was cut back by 8 bases and J by 6 bases. Germline V gene sequence: CDR1 SGHNT, CDR2 YENEEA. The CDR3 consists of 13 residues.

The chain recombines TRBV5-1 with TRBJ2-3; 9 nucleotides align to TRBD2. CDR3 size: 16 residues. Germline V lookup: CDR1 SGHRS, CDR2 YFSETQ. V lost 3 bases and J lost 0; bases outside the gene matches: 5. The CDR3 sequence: CASSYRLAESTDTQYF. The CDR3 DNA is TGCGCCAGCAGCTATCGACTAGCGGAAAGCACAGATACGCAGTATTTT.

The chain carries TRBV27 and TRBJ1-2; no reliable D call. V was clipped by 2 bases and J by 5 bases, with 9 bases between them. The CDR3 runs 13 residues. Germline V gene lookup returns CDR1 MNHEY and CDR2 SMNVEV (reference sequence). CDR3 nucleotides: TGTGCCAGCAGTTTAGGGAGTGGTTATGGCTACACCTTC. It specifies CASSLGSGYGYTF.

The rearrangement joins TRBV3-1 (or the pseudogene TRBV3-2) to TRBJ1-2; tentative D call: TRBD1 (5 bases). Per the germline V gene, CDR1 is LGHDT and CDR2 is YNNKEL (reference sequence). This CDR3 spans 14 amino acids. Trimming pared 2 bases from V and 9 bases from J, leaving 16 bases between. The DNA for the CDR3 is TGTGCCAGCAGCCAAAGATCAGGGCCCAGAAGCTACACCTTC. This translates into CASSQRSGPRSYTF.

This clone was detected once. CDR3 bases: TGCGCCAGCAGCCTGGGACTAGCGGGGGGTGGGGATACGCAGTATTTT. This codes for CASSLGLAGGGDTQYF. V usage is TRBV4-3 and J usage is TRBJ2-3; TRBD2 agrees at 15 bases. With V trimmed by 4 bases and J by 6 bases, 5 bases remained unmatched. Looked up from germline, CDR1 is LGHNA and CDR2 is YSLEER. The CDR3 sequence is 16 residues long.

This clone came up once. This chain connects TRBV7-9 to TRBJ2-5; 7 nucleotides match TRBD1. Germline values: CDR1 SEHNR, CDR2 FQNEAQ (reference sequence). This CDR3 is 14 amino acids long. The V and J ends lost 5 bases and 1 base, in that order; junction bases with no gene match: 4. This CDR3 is CASSLPGGQETQYF. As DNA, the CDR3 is TGTGCCAGCAGCCTACCAGGGGGCCAAGAGACCCAGTACTTC.

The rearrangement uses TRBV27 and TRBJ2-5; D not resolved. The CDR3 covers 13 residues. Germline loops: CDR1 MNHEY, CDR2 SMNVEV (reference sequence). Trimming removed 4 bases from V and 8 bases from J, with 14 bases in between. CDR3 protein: CASSSHPTSTQYF. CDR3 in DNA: TGTGCCAGCAGTTCCCACCCCACCAGTACCCAGTACTTC.

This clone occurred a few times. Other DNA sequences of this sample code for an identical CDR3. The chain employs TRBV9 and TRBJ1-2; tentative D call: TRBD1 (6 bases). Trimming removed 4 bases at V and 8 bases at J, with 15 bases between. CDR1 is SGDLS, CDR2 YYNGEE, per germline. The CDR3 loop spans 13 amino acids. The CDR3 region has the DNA TGTGCCAGCAGCCTCCTAGGGGGTAGCGGCTACACCTTC. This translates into CASSLLGGSGYTF.